This TCR beta chain derives from a study of T cell responses to AZD1222 COVID-19 vaccine. TCRdb keeps only in-frame clones here, not all; method: immunoSEQ multiplex PCR. The data show 120,000 or so clones, more than 70% seen once. V lost 2 bases and J lost 5, with 11 bases in between. The CDR3 extends over 14 amino acids. From germline, CDR1 is SGHTS and CDR2 YDEGEE. The chain has TRBV5-8 and TRBJ1-5, with D hard to call. Material: peripheral blood, obtained 28 days after the second AZD1222 dose. This TCR came from an adult who received the AZD1222 COVID-19 vaccine. CDR3 sequence reads: CASSFGVFDQPQHF. The CDR3 DNA is TGTGCCAGCAGCTTTGGGGTATTCGATCAGCCCCAGCATTTT. Variable domain in full (rest from reference TRBV5-8 and TRBJ1-5): EAGVTQSPTHLIKTRGQQATLRCSPISGHTSVYWYQQALGLGLQFLLWYDEGEERNRGNFPPRFSGRQFPNYSSELNVNALELEDSALYLCASSFGVFDQPQHFGDGTRLSIL.